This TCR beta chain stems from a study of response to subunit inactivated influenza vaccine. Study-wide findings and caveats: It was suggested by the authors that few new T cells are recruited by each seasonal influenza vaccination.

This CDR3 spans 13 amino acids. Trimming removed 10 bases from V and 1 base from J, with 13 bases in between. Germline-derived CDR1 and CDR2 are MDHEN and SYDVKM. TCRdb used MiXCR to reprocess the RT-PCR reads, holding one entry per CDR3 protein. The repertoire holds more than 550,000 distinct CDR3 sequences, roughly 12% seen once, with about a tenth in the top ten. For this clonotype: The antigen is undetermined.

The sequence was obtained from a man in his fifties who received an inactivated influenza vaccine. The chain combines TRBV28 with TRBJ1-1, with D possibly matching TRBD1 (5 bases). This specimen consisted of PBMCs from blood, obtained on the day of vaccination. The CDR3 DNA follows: TGTGCCACCTTAGGGACTGCGAACACTGAAGCTTTCTTT. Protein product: CATLGTANTEAFF.